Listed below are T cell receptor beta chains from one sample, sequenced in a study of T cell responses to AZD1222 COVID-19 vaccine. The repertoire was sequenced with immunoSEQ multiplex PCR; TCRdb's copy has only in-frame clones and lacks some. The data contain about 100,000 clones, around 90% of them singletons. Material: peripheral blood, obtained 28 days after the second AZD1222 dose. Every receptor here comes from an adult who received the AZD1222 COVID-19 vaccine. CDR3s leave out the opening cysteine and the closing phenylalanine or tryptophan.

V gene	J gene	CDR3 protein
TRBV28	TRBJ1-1	ASRFSSGGSRTEAF
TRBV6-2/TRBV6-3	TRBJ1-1	ASRQGLNTEAF
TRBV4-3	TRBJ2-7	ASSPGSSYEQY
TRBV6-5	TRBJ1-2	ASSYNQGHGYT
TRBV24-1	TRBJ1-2	ATSGGRGPYGYT
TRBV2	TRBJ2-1	ASEQGEGSYNEQF
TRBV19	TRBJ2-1	ASSIEKTSGLYNEQF
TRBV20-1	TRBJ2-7	SGIDSYEQY
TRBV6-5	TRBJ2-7	ASSYLYEQY
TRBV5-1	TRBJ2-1	ASSLEPGQHNEQF
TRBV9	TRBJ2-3	ASSPRTSGGALDTQY
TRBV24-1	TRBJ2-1	VTSSAGSYNEQF
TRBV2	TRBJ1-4	ASRQGLLLTNEKLF
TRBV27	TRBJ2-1	ASSFEPGTTYNEQF
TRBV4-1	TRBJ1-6	ASSPQDWSSYNSPLH
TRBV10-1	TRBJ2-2	ASRGLAGDSGELF
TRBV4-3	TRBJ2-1	ASSRGTTPSANEQF
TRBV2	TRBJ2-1	ASSHPTRSYNEQF
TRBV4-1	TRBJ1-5	ASSQGRDKGNQPQH
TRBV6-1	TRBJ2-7	ASSEDSGGPYEQY
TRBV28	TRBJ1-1	ASSLGHSGF
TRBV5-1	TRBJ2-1	ASSAGTGGNEQF
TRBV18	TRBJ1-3	ASSLPGRYSGNTIY
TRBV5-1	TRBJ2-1	ASSLLTYGRGLGNEQF
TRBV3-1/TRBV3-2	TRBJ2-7	ATRAPVSYEQY
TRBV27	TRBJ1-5	ASRPGGAYSNQPQH
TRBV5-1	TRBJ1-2	ASAEGTPAYGYT
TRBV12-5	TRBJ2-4	ASGLDGSLTKNIQY
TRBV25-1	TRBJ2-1	ASSARLAGGEQF
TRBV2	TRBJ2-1	ASLDGNNEQF
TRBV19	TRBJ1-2	ASSIARGPNYGYT
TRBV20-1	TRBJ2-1	SASVDEQF
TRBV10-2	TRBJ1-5	ASSEIGAGPQH
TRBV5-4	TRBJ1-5	ASSLGTEGNQPQH
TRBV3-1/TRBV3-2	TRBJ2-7	ASSRGTGGPYEQY
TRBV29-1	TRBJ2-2	SVVGVGVPGELF
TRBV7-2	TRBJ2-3	ASRPRLGAGTDTQY
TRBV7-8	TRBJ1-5	ASSLAGTENQPQH
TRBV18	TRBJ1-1	ASSPGTGANTEAF
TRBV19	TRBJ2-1	ASSIYGLAGREQF
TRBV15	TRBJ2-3	ATSIGKDTQY